One T cell receptor (beta chain) is described in this entry. Its antigen target is currently unknown. It has no much larger one-base neighbor in the sample; base qualities were not kept. The entry originates in a study of blood T cells in healthy people across ages (dated by TCRdb to between 2014 and 2016). A note on the overall study: In model experiments, template switching captured about one uniquely barcoded TCR beta cDNA molecule for every two T cells. To avoid experimental bias, donors of different ages were randomly spread across the sequencing lanes. The donors were divided into four age groups: young (average about 16 years), middle-aged (almost 40), aged (roughly 60) and long-lived (roughly 86). To track age-related changes in TCR beta repertoire diversity, the study relied on deep sequencing normalized with unique cDNA molecular identifiers. For two donors (one aged 18 to 29 and one aged 80 or older), the study analyzed two additional independent replicas of 1 million unique cDNA reads from the same blood draw. General study outcomes and caveats: Because donor CMV infection status was unknown, age-related changes in expanded clonotypes were potentially confounded. Estimates of total diversity based on one million sequenced T cells were considered lower bounds and underestimates. There was a strong correlation between observed TCR beta diversity and the percentage of naive T cells measured by flow cytometry. As age increased, observed TCR beta diversity per million T cells dropped in a roughly linear way, and a significant reduction was already evident by age approximately 40. Conclusive comparison of naive and antigen-experienced compartments was prevented by the profiling of bulk unsorted PBMCs. Compared with the aged group, the long-lived group had more naive CD4+ T cells, fewer expanded clones and increased TCR diversity, suggesting age selection.

The method was 5' RACE. These reads were obtained on an Illumina HiSeq 2500. A second PCR of about 6 to 12 cycles was performed with a sample-barcoded 5' primer and a J-beta primer mix. Each TCR beta cDNA molecule received a unique molecular identifier from a template-switch 5' adaptor carrying 12 random nucleotides. Each sample yielded at least 2.5 million CDR3-containing paired-end reads. First-strand cDNA synthesis was performed from all RNA using the Mint cDNA synthesis kit, with priming by a TRBC-specific oligonucleotide. After uracil-DNA glycosylase treatment, a first 18-cycle PCR used universal primers M1SS and BC2_uni_R on all cDNA. Regarding the original processing steps: Each sample was normalized by randomly selecting 1 million high-quality reads, each carrying a distinct molecular identifier. Reads with shared molecular identifiers were discarded instead of being binned into consensus sequences. MiTCR, run with a Q25 quality threshold and the strictest error-elimination algorithm, handled CDR3 identification, clonotype clustering and error correction. A nonparametric unseen species model with Euler transformation was used to estimate lower-bound total TCR beta diversity. In TCRdb, the public reads were trimmed at Q25 with fastp and aligned with MiXCR, with productive beta chains retained. Every CDR3 protein is listed once, alongside the most common genes and DNA of its rows. TCRdb assigned the V and J calls; the authors' analysis was not used. This sample lists 540,000 or so distinct CDR3 sequences; less than 60% were detected once. The top ten constitute 20% to 25% of the sample.

Donors were roughly 40 systemically healthy Caucasian individuals from Russia aged roughly 6 to 90 years. Each donor gave approximately 9.3 milliliters of peripheral blood, collected into EDTA-treated Vacutainer tubes. Ficoll-Paque density-gradient centrifugation was used to isolate PBMCs, with at least 7 million per sample. Total RNA was extracted from PBMCs with Trizol reagent, with at least 5 micrograms obtained per sample. For every donor, flow cytometry on a PBMC aliquot measured the percentage of naive CD45RAhigh/CD27high T cells. CDR3 length: 12 amino acids, cysteine to phenylalanine. The only DNA kept is the CDR3, 36 bases in frame from the first base. V loses 3 bases, J loses 5 bases, and the germline ends lie 8 bases apart. CDR1 DFQATT and CDR2 SNEGSKA are derived from the germline V gene (reference sequence).

This clonotype was obtained from a man older than 75 in good health. The sequenced sample consisted of blood. The chain joins TRBV20-1 to TRBJ2-1; no D gene call is confident. The CDR3 reads CSASSQDNEQFF. The sequence in DNA is TGCAGTGCTAGTTCCCAAGACAATGAGCAGTTCTTC.